Listed below are T cell receptor beta chains from one sample, sequenced in a study of T cell responses to AZD1222 COVID-19 vaccine. Sequencing used immunoSEQ multiplex PCR; TCRdb keeps in-frame clones, though not all of them. Among more than 150,000 clones listed, 70% to 90% were seen once. The sample here was peripheral blood, taken on day 0 of AZD1222 vaccination. These receptors were taken from an adult in good health. CDR3s include the opening cysteine and the closing phenylalanine or tryptophan. The D gene is left open where the match is weak. Rows may omit the clone size; those that give it use once, few, many or a size class.

V gene	clone size	D gene	J gene	CDR3 DNA	CDR3 protein
TRBV14	-	TRBD1	TRBJ1-1	TGTGCCAGCAACCTTGGACAGGGTATGAACGCTTTCTTT	CASNLGQGMNAFF
TRBV27	-	TRBD1	TRBJ1-5	TGTGCCAGCAGTAGGACAGGGGAGAGGAATCAGCCCCAGCATTTT	CASSRTGERNQPQHF
TRBV6-5	-	TRBD1	TRBJ1-2	TGTGCCAGCAGTGACTCACAGGGGGCGAACCGTGGCTACACCTTC	CASSDSQGANRGYTF
TRBV18	-	-	TRBJ2-3	TGTGCCAGCTGGGGGACTAGCACAGATACGCAGTATTTT	CASWGTSTDTQYF
TRBV7-9	once	-	TRBJ2-7	TGTGCCAGCAGTCGCCAGAGTAGTGGCTACGAGCAGTACTTC	CASSRQSSGYEQYF
TRBV6-2/TRBV6-3	-	TRBD1	TRBJ2-5	TGTGCCAGCAGTACCCGGGACAGATCCCAAGAGACCCAGTACTTC	CASSTRDRSQETQYF
TRBV11-1	-	-	TRBJ2-5	TGTGCCAGCAGCGCGACATCAGGGGAAGAGACCCAGTACTTC	CASSATSGEETQYF
TRBV28	-	TRBD1	TRBJ2-1	TGTGCCAGCAGCACATACAGGGGTCAACCAAATGAGCAGTTCTTC	CASSTYRGQPNEQFF
TRBV29-1	-	TRBD2	TRBJ2-1	TGCAGCGTTGGGCCGCCTAGCGGGGGGTACAATGAGCAGTTCTTC	CSVGPPSGGYNEQFF
TRBV6-5	-	-	TRBJ1-4	TGTGCCAGCAGTTCCACCCTTGACTATTCGGTTGAAAAACTGTTTTTT	CASSSTLDYSVEKLFF
TRBV3-1/TRBV3-2	-	-	TRBJ2-4	TGTGCCAGCAGCCAAGATCTTGGGGGAGCCAAAAACATTCAGTACTTC	CASSQDLGGAKNIQYF
TRBV27	-	-	TRBJ2-3	TGTGCCAGCAAGGGGTTAAGGGGCACAGATACGCAGTATTTT	CASKGLRGTDTQYF
TRBV6-5	-	TRBD1	TRBJ1-5	TGTGCCAGCGCTGACCAGGACAGGGGCTATCAGCCCCAGCATTTT	CASADQDRGYQPQHF
TRBV28	-	-	TRBJ1-5	TGTGCCAGCAGTCGACCGGCCTTGGGGGGTCAGCCCCAGCATTTT	CASSRPALGGQPQHF
TRBV28	-	-	TRBJ1-1	TGTGCCAGCAGTTTGGATGGGACGAAAGCTGAAGCTTTCTTT	CASSLDGTKAEAFF
TRBV4-1	-	-	TRBJ1-2	TGCGCCAGCAGCCGTAGGACAGACTTCTATGGCTACACCTTC	CASSRRTDFYGYTF
TRBV19	-	TRBD1	TRBJ2-4	TGTGCCAGTAGTTCCCAGACAGGGGACTGGATTCAGTACTTC	CASSSQTGDWIQYF
TRBV28	-	TRBD1	TRBJ1-5	TGTGCCAGCAGTTTGGCCAGGGGGTCAAGGACCCAGCATTTT	CASSLARGSRTQHF
TRBV6-5	-	-	TRBJ2-2	TGTGCCAGCAAACTCGCGAACACCGGGGAGCTGTTTTTT	CASKLANTGELFF
TRBV7-9	-	-	TRBJ2-2	TGTGCCAGCAGCCTAACAGCTGTGAACACCGGGGAGCTGTTTTTT	CASSLTAVNTGELFF
TRBV9	-	TRBD2	TRBJ2-7	TGTGCCAGCAGCGCCAGCGGGGGGCCCTACTACGAGCAGTACTTC	CASSASGGPYYEQYF
TRBV12-5	-	-	TRBJ2-5	TGTGCTAGTGGACGGGACATGGAGACCCAGTACTTC	CASGRDMETQYF
TRBV30	-	-	TRBJ1-1	TGTGCCTCAAACCGCGGCACTGAAGCTTTCTTT	CASNRGTEAFF
TRBV6-7	-	TRBD2	TRBJ2-7	TGTGCCAGCAGCCTCCGAACTAGCGTCCTAAAACCGACCTACGAGCAGTACTTC	CASSLRTSVLKPTYEQYF
TRBV4-3	once	-	TRBJ1-2	TGCGCCAGCAGCCAAGCCAGGAGACCCTATGGCTACACCTTC	CASSQARRPYGYTF
TRBV29-1	-	TRBD1	TRBJ2-4	TGCAGCGGACGGGGGACAGGGGCGGACATTCAGTACTTC	CSGRGTGADIQYF
TRBV7-9	-	-	TRBJ1-4	TGTGCCAGCAGCCTTCCCCAGGGGAGGGGAAATGAAAAACTGTTTTTT	CASSLPQGRGNEKLFF
TRBV19	-	-	TRBJ1-2	TGTGCCAGTAGTATATATCAGGGCGAAGACTATGGCTACACCTTC	CASSIYQGEDYGYTF
TRBV30	-	-	TRBJ1-6	TGTGCCTGGAGTGATCTGGGGAGCTCTAATTCACCCCTCCACTTT	CAWSDLGSSNSPLHF
TRBV5-4	-	-	TRBJ1-2	TGTGCCAGCAGCGTGCAGTCGAGCAGTGGCTACACCTTC	CASSVQSSSGYTF
TRBV19	-	-	TRBJ2-3	TGTGCCAGTAAAGGGACACTCACAGATACGCAGTATTTT	CASKGTLTDTQYF
TRBV4-2	-	-	TRBJ2-2	TGTGCCAGCGGGGAGGGGGGCAGGGTAGGAGCCGGGGAGCTGTTTTTT	CASGEGGRVGAGELFF
TRBV6-1	-	-	TRBJ1-2	TGTGCCAGCTGTGAACCATCGGGGGCTGACTATGGCTACACCTTC	CASCEPSGADYGYTF
TRBV5-4	once	-	TRBJ1-1	TGTGCCAGCAGTTGGGGCGGGGTCATTCGGAACACTGAAGCTTTCTTT	CASSWGGVIRNTEAFF
TRBV5-1	-	-	TRBJ1-2	TGCGCCAGCAGCTCGGAAGGTGGGGGGCAAAACTATGGCTACACCTTC	CASSSEGGGQNYGYTF